This T cell receptor (beta chain) emerged from a study of T cell changes during pregnancy in multiple sclerosis. Produced via immunoSEQ multiplex PCR; TCRdb's table is partial and in-frame only. The table includes 50,000 to 60,000 clones, approximately 91% detected once. With 4 bases removed from V and 5 bases from J, the gap between germline ends came to 17 bases. Per the germline V gene, CDR1 is SNHLY and CDR2 is FYNNEI. The CDR3 totals 15 residues. The receptor's source is a female donor with multiple sclerosis, enrolled in a pregnancy study. Source: CD4+ T cells from peripheral blood mononuclear cells, taken in the second trimester of pregnancy. The V and J genes are TRBV2 and TRBJ2-5; the D gene is possibly TRBD1 (5 bases). The CDR3 nucleotides read TGTGCCAGCAGTGGAGCGTCAGGGTGGTGGGAGACCCAGTACTTC. It codes for CASSGASGWWETQYF.